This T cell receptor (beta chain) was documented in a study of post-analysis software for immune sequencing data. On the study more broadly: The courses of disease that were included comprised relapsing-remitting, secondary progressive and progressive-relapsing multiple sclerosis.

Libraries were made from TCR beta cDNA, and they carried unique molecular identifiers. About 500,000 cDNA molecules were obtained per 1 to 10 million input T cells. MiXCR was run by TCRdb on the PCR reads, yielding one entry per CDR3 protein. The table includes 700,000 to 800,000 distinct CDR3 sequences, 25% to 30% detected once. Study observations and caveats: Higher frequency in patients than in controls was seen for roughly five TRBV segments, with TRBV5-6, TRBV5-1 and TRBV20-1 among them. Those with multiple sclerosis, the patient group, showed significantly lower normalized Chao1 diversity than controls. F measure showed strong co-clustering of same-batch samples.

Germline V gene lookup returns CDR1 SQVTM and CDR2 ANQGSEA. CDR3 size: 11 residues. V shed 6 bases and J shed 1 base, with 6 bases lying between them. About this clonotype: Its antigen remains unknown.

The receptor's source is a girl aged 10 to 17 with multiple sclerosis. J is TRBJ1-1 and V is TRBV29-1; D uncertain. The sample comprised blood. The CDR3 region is CSVNRNTEAFF. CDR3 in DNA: TGCAGCGTGAACAGGAACACTGAAGCTTTCTTT.